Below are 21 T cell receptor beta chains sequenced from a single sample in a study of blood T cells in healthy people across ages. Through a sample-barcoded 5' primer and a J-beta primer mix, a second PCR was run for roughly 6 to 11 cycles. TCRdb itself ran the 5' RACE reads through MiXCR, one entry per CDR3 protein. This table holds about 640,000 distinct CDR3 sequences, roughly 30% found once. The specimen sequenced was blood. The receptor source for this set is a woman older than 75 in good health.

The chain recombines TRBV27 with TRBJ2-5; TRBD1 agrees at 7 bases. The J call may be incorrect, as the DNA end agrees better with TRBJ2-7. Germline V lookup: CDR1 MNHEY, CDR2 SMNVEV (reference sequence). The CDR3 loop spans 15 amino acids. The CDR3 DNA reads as TGTGCCAGCAGTTTTGGACAGGTCACCCCGGGCGAGCAGTACTTC. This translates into CASSFGQVTPGEQYF.

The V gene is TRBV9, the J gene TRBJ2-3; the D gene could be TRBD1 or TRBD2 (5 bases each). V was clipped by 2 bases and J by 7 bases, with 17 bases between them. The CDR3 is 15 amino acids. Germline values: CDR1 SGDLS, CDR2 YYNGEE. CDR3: CASSVTGAAAYTQYF. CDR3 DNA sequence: TGTGCCAGCAGCGTGACCGGGGCGGCCGCTTATACGCAGTATTTT.

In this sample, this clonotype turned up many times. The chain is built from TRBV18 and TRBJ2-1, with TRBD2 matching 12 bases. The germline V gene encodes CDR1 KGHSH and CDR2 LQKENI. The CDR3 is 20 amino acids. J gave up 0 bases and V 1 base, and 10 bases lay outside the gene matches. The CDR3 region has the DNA TGTGCCAGCTCACCACTAGCACTAGCGGGGGGTCGGAGCTCCTACAATGAGCAGTTCTTC. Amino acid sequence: CASSPLALAGGRSSYNEQFF.

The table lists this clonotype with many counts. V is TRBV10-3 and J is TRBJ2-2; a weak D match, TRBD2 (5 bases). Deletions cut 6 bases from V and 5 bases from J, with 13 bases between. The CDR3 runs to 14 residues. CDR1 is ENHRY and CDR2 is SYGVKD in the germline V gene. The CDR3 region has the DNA TGTGCCATCAGGCCCCTGGAGGAGACCGGGGAGCTGTTTTTT. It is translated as CAIRPLEETGELFF.

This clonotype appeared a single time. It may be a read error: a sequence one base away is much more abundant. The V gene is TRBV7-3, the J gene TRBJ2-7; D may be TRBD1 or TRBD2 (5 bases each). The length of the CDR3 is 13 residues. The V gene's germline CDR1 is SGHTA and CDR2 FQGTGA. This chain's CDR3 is CAGSQPPWGEQYF. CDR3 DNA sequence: TGTGCCGGCAGCCAACCTCCCTGGGGGGAGCAGTACTTC.

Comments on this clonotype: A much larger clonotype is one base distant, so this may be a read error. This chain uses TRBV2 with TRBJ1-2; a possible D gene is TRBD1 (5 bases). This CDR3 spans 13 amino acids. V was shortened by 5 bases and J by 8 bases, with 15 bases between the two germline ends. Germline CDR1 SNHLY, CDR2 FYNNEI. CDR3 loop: CASSRRGCRGYTF. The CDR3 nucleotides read TGTGCCAGCAGTCGACGGGGGTGTCGAGGCTACACCTTC.

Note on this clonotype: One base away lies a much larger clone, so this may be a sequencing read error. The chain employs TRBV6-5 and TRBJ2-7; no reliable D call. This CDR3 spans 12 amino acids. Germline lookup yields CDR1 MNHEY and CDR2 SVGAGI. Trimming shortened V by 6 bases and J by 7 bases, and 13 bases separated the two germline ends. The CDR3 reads CASRNPAGEQYF. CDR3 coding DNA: TGTGCCAGCAGGAACCCGGCCGGGGAGCAGTACTTC.

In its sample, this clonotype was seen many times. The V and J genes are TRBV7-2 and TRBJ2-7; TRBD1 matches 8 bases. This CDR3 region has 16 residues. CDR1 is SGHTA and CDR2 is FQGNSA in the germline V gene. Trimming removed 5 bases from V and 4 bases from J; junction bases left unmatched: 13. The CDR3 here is CASSRTGGTGGYEQYF. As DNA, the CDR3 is TGTGCCAGCAGCCGCACAGGCGGGACAGGAGGGTACGAGCAGTACTTC. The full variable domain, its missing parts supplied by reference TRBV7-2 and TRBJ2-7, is GAGVSQSPSNKVTEKGKDVELRCDPISGHTALYWYRQSLGQGLEFLIYFQGNSAPDKSGLPSDRFSAERTGGSVSTLTIQRTQQEDSAVYLCASSRTGGTGGYEQYFGPGTRLTVT.

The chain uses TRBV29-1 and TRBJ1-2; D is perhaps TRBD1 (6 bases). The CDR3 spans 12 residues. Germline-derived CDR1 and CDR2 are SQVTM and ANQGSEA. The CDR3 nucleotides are TGCGGCGCTGAGGGGGAGACGTATGGCTACACCTTC. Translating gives CGAEGETYGYTF.

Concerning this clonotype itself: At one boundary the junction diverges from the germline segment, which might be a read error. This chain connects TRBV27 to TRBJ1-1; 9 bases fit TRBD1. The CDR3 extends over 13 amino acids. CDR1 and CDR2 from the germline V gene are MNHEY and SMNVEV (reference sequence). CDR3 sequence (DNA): TGTGCCGGCAGTGGGACAGGGAGGACTGAAGCTTTCTTT. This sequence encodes CAGSGTGRTEAFF.

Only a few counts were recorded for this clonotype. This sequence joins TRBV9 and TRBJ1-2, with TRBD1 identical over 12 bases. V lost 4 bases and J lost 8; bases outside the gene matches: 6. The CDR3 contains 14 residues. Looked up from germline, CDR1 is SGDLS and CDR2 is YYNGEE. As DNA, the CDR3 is TGTGCCAGCAGCCTCCGGGACAGGGGGCAAGGCTACACCTTC. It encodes CASSLRDRGQGYTF.

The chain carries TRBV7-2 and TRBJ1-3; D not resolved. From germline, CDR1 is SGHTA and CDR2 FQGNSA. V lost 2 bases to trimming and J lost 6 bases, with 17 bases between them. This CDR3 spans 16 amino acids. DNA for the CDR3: TGTGCCAGCAGCTTACTCTCTGGAATTTCGGCAAACACCATATATTTT. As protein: CASSLLSGISANTIYF. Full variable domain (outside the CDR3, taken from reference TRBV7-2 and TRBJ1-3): GAGVSQSPSNKVTEKGKDVELRCDPISGHTALYWYRQSLGQGLEFLIYFQGNSAPDKSGLPSDRFSAERTGGSVSTLTIQRTQQEDSAVYLCASSLLSGISANTIYFGEGSWLTVV.

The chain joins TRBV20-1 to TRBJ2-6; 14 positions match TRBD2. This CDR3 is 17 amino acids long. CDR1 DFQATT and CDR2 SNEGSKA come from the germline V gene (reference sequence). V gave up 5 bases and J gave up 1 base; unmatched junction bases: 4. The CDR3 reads CSAETSGGVSGANVLTF. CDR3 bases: TGCAGTGCTGAGACTAGCGGGGGGGTTTCTGGGGCCAACGTCCTGACTTTC.

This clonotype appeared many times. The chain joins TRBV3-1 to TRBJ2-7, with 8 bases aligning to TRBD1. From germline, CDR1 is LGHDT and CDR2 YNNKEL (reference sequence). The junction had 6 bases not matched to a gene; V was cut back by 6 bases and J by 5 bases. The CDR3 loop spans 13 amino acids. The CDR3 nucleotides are TGTGCCAGCAGTAGGGGGACAGGCAACGAGCAGTACTTC. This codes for CASSRGTGNEQYF.

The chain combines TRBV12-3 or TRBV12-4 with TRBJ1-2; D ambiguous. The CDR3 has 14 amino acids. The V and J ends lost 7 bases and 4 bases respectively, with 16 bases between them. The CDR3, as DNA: TGTGCCAGCACCAGGACCTCGGGTTCCTATGGCTACACCTTC. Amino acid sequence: CASTRTSGSYGYTF.

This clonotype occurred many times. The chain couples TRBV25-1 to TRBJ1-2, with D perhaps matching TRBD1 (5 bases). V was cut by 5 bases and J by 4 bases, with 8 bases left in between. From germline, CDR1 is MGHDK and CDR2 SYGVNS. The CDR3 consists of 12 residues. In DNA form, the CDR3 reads TGTGCCAGCAGTCCAAGGGGCTATGGCTACACCTTC. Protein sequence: CASSPRGYGYTF.

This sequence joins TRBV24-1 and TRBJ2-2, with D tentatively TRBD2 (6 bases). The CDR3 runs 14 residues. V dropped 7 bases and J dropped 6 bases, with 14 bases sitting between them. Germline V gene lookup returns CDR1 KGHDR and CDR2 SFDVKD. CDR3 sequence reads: CATSPRTGAGELFF. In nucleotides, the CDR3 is TGTGCCACCAGCCCCCGGACGGGGGCCGGGGAGCTGTTTTTT.

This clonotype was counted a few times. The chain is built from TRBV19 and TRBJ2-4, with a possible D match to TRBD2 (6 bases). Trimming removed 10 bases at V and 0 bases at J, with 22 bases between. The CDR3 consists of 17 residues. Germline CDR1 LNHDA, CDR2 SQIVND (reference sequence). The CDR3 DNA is TGTGCCACCCACTTAGCGGCAGGCGAATTAGCCAAAAACATTCAGTACTTC. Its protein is CATHLAAGELAKNIQYF.

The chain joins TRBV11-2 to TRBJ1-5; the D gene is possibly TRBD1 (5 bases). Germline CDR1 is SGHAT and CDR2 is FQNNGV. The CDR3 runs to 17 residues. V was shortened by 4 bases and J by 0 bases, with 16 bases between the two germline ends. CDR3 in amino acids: CASSSTGAFYSNQPQHF. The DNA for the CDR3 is TGTGCCAGCAGCTCAACCGGGGCCTTCTATAGCAATCAGCCCCAGCATTTT.

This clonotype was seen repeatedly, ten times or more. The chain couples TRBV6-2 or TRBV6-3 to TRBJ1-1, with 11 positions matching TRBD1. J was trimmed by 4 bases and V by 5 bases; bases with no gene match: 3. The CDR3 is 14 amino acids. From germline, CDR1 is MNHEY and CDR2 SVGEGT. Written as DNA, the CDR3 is TGTGCCAGCAGTCCGGGGACAGGGGGCACTGAAGCTTTCTTT. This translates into CASSPGTGGTEAFF.

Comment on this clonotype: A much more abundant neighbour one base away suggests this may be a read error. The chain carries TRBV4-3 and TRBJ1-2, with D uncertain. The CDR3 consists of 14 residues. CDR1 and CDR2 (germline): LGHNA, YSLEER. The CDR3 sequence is CASNQAHGFYGYTF. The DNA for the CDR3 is TGCGCCAGCAACCAAGCTCACGGATTCTATGGCTACACCTTC.